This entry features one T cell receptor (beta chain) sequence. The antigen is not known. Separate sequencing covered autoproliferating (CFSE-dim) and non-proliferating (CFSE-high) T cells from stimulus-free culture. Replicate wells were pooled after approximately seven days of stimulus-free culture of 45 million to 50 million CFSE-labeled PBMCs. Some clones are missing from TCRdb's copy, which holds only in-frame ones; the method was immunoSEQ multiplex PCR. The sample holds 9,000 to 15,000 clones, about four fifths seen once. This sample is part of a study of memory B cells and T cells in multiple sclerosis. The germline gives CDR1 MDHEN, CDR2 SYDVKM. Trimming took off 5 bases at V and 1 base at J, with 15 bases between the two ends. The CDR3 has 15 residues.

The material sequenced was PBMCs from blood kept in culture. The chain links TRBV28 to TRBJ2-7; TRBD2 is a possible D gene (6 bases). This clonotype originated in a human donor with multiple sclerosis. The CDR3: CASSLGGSLSYEQYF. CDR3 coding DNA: TGTGCCAGCAGTCTCGGGGGTTCTCTGTCCTACGAGCAGTACTTC.